These 2 T cell receptor beta chains were all obtained from the same sample, sequenced in a study of cytomegalovirus exposure and HLA in healthy donors. PCR employed 60 Vbeta and 13 Jbeta primers. Profiled with immunoSEQ multiplex PCR; TCRdb holds only in-frame clones, not every one. The sample holds approximately 200,000 clones; around 79% are singletons and the top ten take more than 1.5%. Sequences were obtained from PBMCs. The receptors were sampled from a girl aged 10 to 17 in good health and CMV-seropositive.

The chain couples TRBV2 to TRBJ2-3, with a tentative D call TRBD2 (7 bases). This CDR3 is 15 amino acids long. V was trimmed by 6 bases and J by 14 bases, leaving 27 bases between them. Germline V gene data show CDR1 as SNHLY and CDR2 as FYNNEI. The CDR3 reads CASSLGFGGGLVPYF. The DNA of the CDR3 is TGTGCCAGCAGCCTGGGTTTTGGGGGGGGCCTGGTGCCGTATTTT. The whole variable domain, remainder taken from reference TRBV2 and TRBJ2-3, is EPEVTQTPSHQVTQMGQEVILRCVPISNHLYFYWYRQILGQKVEFLVSFYNNEISEKSEIFDDQFSVERPDGSNFTLKIRSTKLEDSAMYFCASSLGFGGGLVPYFGPGTRLTVL.

J is TRBJ2-3 and V is TRBV11-3; D remains ambiguous. The CDR3 loop spans 12 amino acids. Germline CDR1 is SGHNT and CDR2 is YENEEA. V lost 4 bases to trimming and J lost 5 bases, with 7 bases between them. CDR3 sequence reads: CASSSALDTQYF. The CDR3, as DNA: TGTGCCAGCAGCTCCGCGTTAGATACGCAGTATTTT.